Listed here are 23 T cell receptor beta chains from one sample, sequenced in a study of radiation and T cells in renal cell carcinoma. Data came from immunoSEQ multiplex PCR; TCRdb stores just in-frame clones and leaves some out. The data contain just under 150,000 clones, less than 90% of them singletons. Time point here: blood 4 weeks post-SBRT, at nephrectomy. Documented treatment: 15 Gy SBRT to primary tumor, nephrectomy 4 weeks later. The sequencing here drew on blood, taken from a patient whose treatment included radiotherapy and nephrectomy. The receptors here all came from a woman between 45 and 65 years old with renal cell carcinoma.

The chain employs TRBV4-1 and TRBJ2-2; 7 nucleotides match TRBD2. The CDR3 spans 15 residues. With 4 bases clipped from V and 5 bases from J, the junction kept 7 bases outside the gene matches. The germline gives CDR1 MGHRA, CDR2 YSYEKL. Here the CDR3 reads CASSPRGGRTGELFF. The CDR3 DNA follows: TGCGCCAGCAGCCCCCGGGGCGGGAGAACCGGGGAGCTGTTTTTT.

The chain combines TRBV18 with TRBJ2-1, with D possibly matching TRBD2 (6 bases). Looked up from germline, CDR1 is KGHSH and CDR2 is LQKENI. V lost 2 bases and J 3 bases, leaving 20 bases between the germline ends. The CDR3 loop spans 18 amino acids. The CDR3 nucleotides read TGTGCCAGCTCACCAGGTATGCACCGGCAGGGAGGCTACAATGAGCAGTTCTTC. The encoded protein is CASSPGMHRQGGYNEQFF.

The genes are TRBV4-2 and TRBJ1-1; no clear D gene. The CDR3 runs to 13 residues. Germline CDR1 is LGHNA and CDR2 is YNFKEQ. Trimming shortened V by 0 bases and J by 7 bases, and 9 bases separated the two germline ends. CDR3 region: CASSQDRGGEAFF. The CDR3 DNA reads as TGTGCCAGCAGCCAAGATCGGGGTGGTGAAGCTTTCTTT.

The CDR3 loop is CASLSRRTDYEQYF. Written as DNA, the CDR3 is TGTGCCAGCCTTTCACGACGGACAGACTACGAGCAGTACTTC. The chain combines TRBV6-6 with TRBJ2-7; maybe TRBD1 (6 bases). CDR3 size: 14 residues. The V end was cut by 8 bases, the J end by 3 bases, with 17 bases between. Germline V lookup: CDR1 MNHNY, CDR2 SVGAGI (reference sequence).

The CDR3 loop reads CASSYSSGGRRLPSGNTIYF. The CDR3 nucleotides are TGTGCCAGCAGTTACTCGAGTGGCGGTCGAAGGCTGCCCTCTGGAAACACCATATATTTT. V usage is TRBV6-7 and J usage is TRBJ1-3; D ambiguous. TRBV6-7 belongs to the ORF category, with a function that is uncertain. V was pared by 0 bases and J by 0 bases, with 21 bases between. The CDR3 is 20 residues long.

The rearrangement joins TRBV18 to TRBJ1-2, with unresolved D. The CDR3 contains 13 residues. The V gene lost 3 bases and the J gene lost 6 bases, with 11 bases spanning the gap. The germline V gene has CDR1 KGHSH and CDR2 LQKENI. DNA of the CDR3: TGTGCCAGCTCACCGGATGCGGTCAATGGCTACACCTTC. This gives the protein CASSPDAVNGYTF.

V usage is TRBV7-2 and J usage is TRBJ2-7, with D uncertain. The ends were cut back, 1 base at V and 6 bases at J, with 7 bases in the middle. The CDR3 is 12 amino acids. Germline V gene data show CDR1 as SGHTA and CDR2 as FQGNSA. The CDR3 sequence is CASSLGAFEQYF. In nucleotides, the CDR3 is TGTGCCAGCAGCTTAGGGGCCTTCGAGCAGTACTTC.

The rearrangement joins TRBV10-3 to TRBJ2-7; D gene uncertain. The germline V gene encodes CDR1 ENHRY and CDR2 SYGVKD. The length of the CDR3 is 14 residues. V lost 7 bases to trimming and J lost 0 bases, with 13 bases between them. The CDR3 protein is CAIKKDPSSYEQYF. Here the CDR3 DNA reads TGTGCCATCAAGAAGGATCCGAGCTCCTACGAGCAGTACTTC.

The rearrangement uses TRBV4-3 and TRBJ2-1, with 8 positions matching TRBD2. Germline assignment: CDR1 LGHNA and CDR2 YSLEER. CDR3 length: 16 residues. Germline trimming cut 1 base from V and 11 bases from J; bases unmatched to any gene: 13. This chain's CDR3 is CASSQGIRPGGPKQFF. CDR3 DNA: TGCGCCAGCAGCCAAGGAATAAGGCCGGGAGGGCCGAAGCAGTTCTTC.

J is TRBJ2-4 and V is TRBV7-2; D possibly corresponds to TRBD2 (6 bases). The CDR3 is 12 amino acids. From germline, CDR1 is SGHTA and CDR2 FQGNSA. Trimming pared 0 bases from V and 11 bases from J, leaving 8 bases between. For the CDR3, the DNA is TGTGCCAGCAGCTTAGCGAGGGAGGTTCAGTACTTC. Encoded protein: CASSLAREVQYF.

The CDR3 bases are TGTGCCAGCAGCTTAGGAAGCTATGGCTACACCTTC. Protein sequence: CASSLGSYGYTF. The V gene is TRBV7-8, the J gene TRBJ1-2; D is unclear. Deletions cut 1 base from V and 4 bases from J, with 4 bases between. The length of the CDR3 is 12 residues. Germline V gene sequence: CDR1 SGHVS, CDR2 FQNEAQ.

The chain employs TRBV7-8 and TRBJ1-2; D call uncertain. Germline values: CDR1 SGHVS, CDR2 FQNEAQ. Deletions cut 1 base from V and 2 bases from J, with 8 bases between. The length of the CDR3 is 14 residues. The CDR3 DNA sequence: TGTGCCAGCAGCTTAGAAGTGGGGAACTATGGCTACACCTTC. The encoded protein is CASSLEVGNYGYTF.

The J gene is TRBJ1-1, the V gene TRBV15; D ambiguous. Germline V CDR1 and CDR2: LNHNV, YYDKDF (reference sequence). This CDR3 region has 14 residues. V was trimmed by 0 bases and J by 6 bases, leaving 11 bases between them. CDR3 in amino acids: CATSRDRESSEAFF. The CDR3 coding sequence is TGTGCCACCAGCAGAGATCGAGAGTCGTCTGAAGCTTTCTTT.

This chain links TRBV5-4 with TRBJ1-2, with unresolved D. Deletions cut 3 bases from V and 4 bases from J, with 7 bases between. The CDR3 loop spans 12 amino acids. Germline loops: CDR1 SGHNT, CDR2 YYREEE (reference sequence). CDR3 nucleotides: TGTGCCAGCAGCTCCCCTACCTATGGCTACACCTTC. Amino acids: CASSSPTYGYTF.

V usage is TRBV6-5 and J usage is TRBJ2-3; D is possibly TRBD2 (5 bases). V lost 0 bases and J 2 bases, leaving 6 bases between the germline ends. Per germline, CDR1 MNHEY and CDR2 SVGAGI. The CDR3 loop spans 14 amino acids. CDR3 amino acids: CASSYSTTTDTQYF. CDR3 in DNA: TGTGCCAGCAGTTACTCGACTACCACAGATACGCAGTATTTT.

The V and J genes are TRBV5-6 and TRBJ2-5; 11 bases map to TRBD1. Trimming at V came to 3 bases and at J to 5 bases, leaving 6 bases not matched to a gene. CDR3 length: 15 amino acids. Germline V gene lookup returns CDR1 SGHDT and CDR2 YYEEEE. CDR3 nucleotides: TGTGCCAGCAGCTCCTGGACAGGGGGCAGGGAGACCCAGTACTTC. It yields the protein CASSSWTGGRETQYF.

The chain has TRBV7-6 and TRBJ2-3; D is uncertain. This CDR3 region has 17 residues. Germline CDR1 is SGHVS and CDR2 is FNYEAQ. V was trimmed by 2 bases and J by 3 bases, leaving 18 bases between them. CDR3 protein: CASSLTAQPRATDTQYF. The CDR3 DNA reads as TGTGCCAGCAGCTTAACGGCCCAGCCCCGCGCGACAGATACGCAGTATTTT.

CDR3 amino acids: CASSLGRGPGYTF. The DNA for the CDR3 is TGTGCCAGCTCCCTAGGCAGGGGGCCTGGCTACACCTTC. This chain links TRBV11-2 with TRBJ1-2; 8 nucleotides line up with TRBD1. The CDR3 has 13 residues. V shed 8 bases and J 7 bases; nucleotides not matched to a gene: 9. CDR1 is SGHAT, CDR2 FQNNGV, per germline.

V is TRBV21-1 and J is TRBJ1-1. TRBV21-1 is described as a pseudogene. The CDR3 contains 14 residues. CDR3 sequence: CASSKGGEGTEAFF. The CDR3, as DNA: TGTGCCAGCAGCAAAGGAGGGGAGGGTACTGAAGCTTTCTTT.

The chain has TRBV18 and TRBJ2-1; D is uncertain. This CDR3 region has 15 residues. Trimming shortened V by 3 bases and J by 4 bases, and 13 bases separated the two germline ends. Germline V CDR1 and CDR2: KGHSH, LQKENI. DNA for the CDR3: TGTGCCAGCTCACCCGTTACGGAGATATACAATGAGCAGTTCTTC. Translated, it gives CASSPVTEIYNEQFF.

The CDR3 DNA follows: TGTGCCGTCACCTATCCGGGGGGGGGCACTGAAGCTTTCTTT. Translating gives CAVTYPGGGTEAFF. The chain links TRBV28 to TRBJ1-1; TRBD1 might be the D (5 bases). With 11 bases removed from V and 4 bases from J, the gap between germline ends came to 20 bases. Germline lookup yields CDR1 MDHEN and CDR2 SYDVKM. This CDR3 region has 14 residues.

The chain uses TRBV25-1 and TRBJ2-5; the D gene is possibly TRBD1 (6 bases). Trimming took 4 bases from V and 4 from J, leaving 13 bases between them. Germline values: CDR1 MGHDK, CDR2 SYGVNS. CDR3 size: 14 residues. CDR3 residues: CASSVQEDRETQYF. CDR3 sequence (DNA): TGTGCCAGCAGTGTCCAGGAGGACAGAGAGACCCAGTACTTC.

This chain uses TRBV5-6 with TRBJ2-7; either TRBD1 or TRBD2 may supply D (5 bases each). This CDR3 comprises 14 residues. CDR1 and CDR2 from the germline V gene are SGHDT and YYEEEE. The germline V and J ends were trimmed by 5 bases and 0 bases, with 12 bases remaining between them. The CDR3: CASRLRGASYEQYF. The CDR3 DNA reads TGTGCCAGCAGGCTGAGAGGGGCCTCCTACGAGCAGTACTTC.